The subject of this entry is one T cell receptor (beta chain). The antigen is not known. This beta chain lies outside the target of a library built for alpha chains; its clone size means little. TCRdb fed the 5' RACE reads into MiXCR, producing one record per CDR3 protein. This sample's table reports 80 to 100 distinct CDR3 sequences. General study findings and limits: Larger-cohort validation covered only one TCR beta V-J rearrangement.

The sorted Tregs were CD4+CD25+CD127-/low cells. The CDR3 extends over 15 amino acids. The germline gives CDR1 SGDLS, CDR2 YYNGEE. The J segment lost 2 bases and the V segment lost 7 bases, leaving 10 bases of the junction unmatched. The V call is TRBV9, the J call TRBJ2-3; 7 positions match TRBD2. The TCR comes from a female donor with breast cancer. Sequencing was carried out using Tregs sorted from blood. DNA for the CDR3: TGTGCCAGCGCTACCGGGACTACACCCACAGATACGCAGTATTTT. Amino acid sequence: CASATGTTPTDTQYF.